The text below deals with one T cell receptor (beta chain). This specimen comes from a study of T cell responses to AZD1222 COVID-19 vaccine. TCRdb's copy holds only in-frame clones and misses some; the assay was immunoSEQ multiplex PCR. This sample has 200,000 to 250,000 clones; approximately 94% occur once, and the top ten carry about 1.5%. The CDR3 totals 13 residues. Looked up from germline, CDR1 is SGHRS and CDR2 is YFSETQ. V lost 3 bases to trimming and J lost 10 bases, with 14 bases between them. The receptor was isolated from an adult who received the MenACWY meningococcal vaccine as a control. J is TRBJ2-1 and V is TRBV5-1, with D possibly being TRBD1 (5 bases). The sample was peripheral blood, taken 28 days after the second dose of the MenACWY control vaccine. CDR3 nucleotide sequence: TGCGCCAGCAGCTCCCCAAGGGGCGTCGAGCAGTTCTTC. Translating it yields CASSSPRGVEQFF.